The 5 T cell receptor beta chains below all came from one sample that was sequenced in a study of CD8 T cells in ankylosing spondylitis. One entry per CDR3 protein, called by TCRdb with MiXCR from the 5' RACE reads. This sample has just over 150,000 distinct CDR3 sequences, with about 16% found just once. Sequenced: blood, either unsorted or a sorted T cell fraction (not recorded which). These receptors all come from a male donor with ankylosing spondylitis or in good health (not recorded which).

This chain joins TRBV29-1 and TRBJ2-3; the D gene is possibly TRBD1 (6 bases). The CDR3 length is 14 residues. V was trimmed by 1 base and J by 2 bases, leaving 10 bases between them. Germline lookup yields CDR1 SQVTM and CDR2 ANQGSEA. The CDR3: CSVEADRSTDTQYF. Written as DNA, the CDR3 is TGCAGCGTTGAAGCCGACAGGTCCACAGATACGCAGTATTTT.

This clonotype occurred many times. The J gene is TRBJ2-7, the V gene TRBV10-3; no clear D gene. The germline gives CDR1 ENHRY, CDR2 SYGVKD. This CDR3 is 15 amino acids long. V lost 0 bases, J lost 1 base, and 10 bases lay in between. CDR3 protein: CAISESAGKSYEQYF. CDR3 DNA sequence: TGTGCCATCAGTGAGTCTGCAGGCAAGTCCTACGAGCAGTACTTC.

The V gene is TRBV9, the J gene TRBJ2-5; a weak D match, TRBD1 (5 bases). CDR1 and CDR2 (germline): SGDLS, YYNGEE. The CDR3 spans 15 residues. V gave up 0 bases and J gave up 4 bases, with 13 bases separating them. The CDR3 nucleotides read TGTGCCAGCAGCGTAGCTGGGGCAGGACGAGAGACCCAGTACTTC. Protein product: CASSVAGAGRETQYF. The variable domain in full, with the rest retrieved from reference TRBV9 and TRBJ2-5, is DSGVTQTPKHLITATGQRVTLRCSPRSGDLSVYWYQQSLDQGLQFLIQYYNGEERAKGNILERFSAQQFPDLHSELNLSSLELGDSALYFCASSVAGAGRETQYFGPGTRLLVL.

This rearrangement joins TRBV10-3 to TRBJ1-6, with 8 nucleotides matching TRBD1. V lost 10 bases and J lost 10; bases outside the gene matches: 6. The CDR3 consists of 12 residues. Looked up from germline, CDR1 is ENHRY and CDR2 is SYGVKD. CDR3 protein: CATRTGRSPLHF. As DNA, the CDR3 is TGTGCCACCCGGACAGGGCGATCACCCCTCCACTTT.

A few counts support this clonotype. The V and J genes are TRBV19 and TRBJ2-1; D remains ambiguous. The germline V and J ends were trimmed by 5 bases and 6 bases, with 17 bases remaining between them. Germline lookup yields CDR1 LNHDA and CDR2 SQIVND (reference sequence). The CDR3 consists of 15 residues. CDR3 nucleotide sequence: TGTGCCAGTAGTTCATTTATGAAGCCTCTCAATGAGCAGTTCTTC. Residues: CASSSFMKPLNEQFF.